The 20 T cell receptor beta chains in this list originate from one sample, sequenced in a study of early T cells in non-severe SARS-CoV-2 infection. TCRdb re-called the 5' RACE reads with MiXCR, one entry per CDR3 protein. The data show 50,000 to 60,000 distinct CDR3 sequences, with roughly 7.7% seen just once and 3% to 3.5% held by the top ten. Sequencing input: whole blood. The receptors come from an adult who was a healthcare worker with PCR-confirmed SARS-CoV-2 infection or an uninfected control (not recorded which).

V is TRBV29-1 and J is TRBJ1-1; the D is unclear. The CDR3 covers 13 residues. Germline V gives CDR1 SQVTM, CDR2 ANQGSEA. Trimming stripped 6 bases from V and 1 base from J, with 12 bases between. In nucleotides, the CDR3 is TGCAGCGTGCTAAGGCAGGCGAACACTGAAGCTTTCTTT. Protein product: CSVLRQANTEAFF.

This clonotype was observed many times. The chain employs TRBV7-6 and TRBJ2-3, with 11 bases aligning to TRBD2. After removal of 4 bases from V and 2 bases from J, the junction contained 5 bases not matched to a gene. Per the germline V gene, CDR1 is SGHVS and CDR2 is FNYEAQ. The CDR3 covers 16 residues. CDR3 loop: CASSSGLAGPTDTQYF. The CDR3 nucleotides are TGTGCCAGCAGCTCCGGACTAGCGGGCCCCACAGATACGCAGTATTTT.

This clonotype was counted ten times or more. This chain connects TRBV6-5 to TRBJ1-1; 7 bases map to TRBD1. The ends lost 5 bases at V and 1 base at J; junction bases unmatched: 4. The V gene's germline CDR1 is MNHEY and CDR2 SVGAGI. The CDR3 has 14 residues. DNA of the CDR3: TGTGCCAGCAGTCCGACAGGGCCGAACACTGAAGCTTTCTTT. The encoded protein is CASSPTGPNTEAFF.

This clonotype appeared many times. V is TRBV9 and J is TRBJ2-2; 11 bases line up with TRBD1. CDR1 and CDR2 (germline): SGDLS, YYNGEE. The CDR3 is 16 amino acids. V was pared by 5 bases and J by 4 bases, with 7 bases of the junction left unmatched. The CDR3 DNA is TGTGCCAGCAGTGAGCCCGGGACAGGGGGCACCGGGGAGCTGTTTTTT. It is translated as CASSEPGTGGTGELFF.

In its sample, this clonotype was seen many times. The chain couples TRBV4-1 to TRBJ2-3, with D perhaps matching TRBD1 (6 bases). Germline V gives CDR1 MGHRA, CDR2 YSYEKL. The CDR3 is 13 amino acids. With 1 base removed from V and 5 bases from J, the gap between germline ends came to 7 bases. The CDR3 region has the DNA TGCGCCAGCAGCCAAGGAGGGGGAGATACGCAGTATTTT. Amino acid sequence: CASSQGGGDTQYF.

The chain carries TRBV7-3 and TRBJ2-3; D gene ambiguous. V lost 2 bases and J lost 5, with 11 bases in between. Germline V gives CDR1 SGHTA, CDR2 FQGTGA. The CDR3 has 14 amino acids. CDR3 amino acids: CASSLLPPKDTQYF. The CDR3 region has the DNA TGTGCCAGCAGCTTACTCCCCCCGAAAGATACGCAGTATTTT.

This clonotype showed up just a few times. V gene TRBV5-1 combines with J gene TRBJ2-2; 8 nucleotides match TRBD1. V lost 1 base to trimming and J lost 6 bases; unmatched junction nucleotides: 5. This CDR3 comprises 15 residues. From germline, CDR1 is SGHRS and CDR2 YFSETQ. Here the CDR3 reads CASSLQGAPAGELFF. As DNA, the CDR3 is TGCGCCAGCAGCTTGCAGGGGGCGCCGGCCGGGGAGCTGTTTTTT.

This clonotype was seen many times. V usage is TRBV5-5 and J usage is TRBJ1-1; 11 bases align to TRBD1. There are 15 residues in the CDR3. Germline values: CDR1 SGHKS, CDR2 YYEKEE (reference sequence). J was trimmed by 3 bases and V by 4 bases; bases with no gene match: 5. The CDR3 bases are TGTGCCAGCAGCGCCTGGGACAGGGGGGACACTGAAGCTTTCTTT. It is translated as CASSAWDRGDTEAFF.

This clonotype is termed medium-sized. The chain joins TRBV20-1 to TRBJ2-5; maybe TRBD2 (6 bases). V was pared by 5 bases and J by 0 bases, with 10 bases between. Per the germline V gene, CDR1 is DFQATT and CDR2 is SNEGSKA (reference sequence). CDR3 length equals 13 residues. The CDR3 DNA is TGCAGTGCTCCGGGACTCCACCAAGAGACCCAGTACTTC. Translation: CSAPGLHQETQYF.

In its sample, this clonotype was seen once. A read error may explain this, as a much larger clone is one base away. This chain joins TRBV20-1 and TRBJ2-7; TRBD1 matches at 7 bases. CDR3 size: 11 residues. Germline V lookup: CDR1 DFQATT, CDR2 SNEGSKA (reference sequence). CDR3 sequence: CSARVRADRHF. The DNA for the CDR3 is TGCAGTGCTAGAGTTCGAGCGGACAGGCACTTC.

This clonotype appeared many times. The chain is built from TRBV20-1 and TRBJ2-1; D not certain. Trimming removed 3 bases at V and 7 bases at J, with 10 bases between. The CDR3 runs to 12 residues. Germline CDR1 DFQATT, CDR2 SNEGSKA (reference sequence). In nucleotides, the CDR3 is TGCAGTGCTAGTCGCGTAGAGAATGAGCAGTTCTTC. As protein: CSASRVENEQFF.

This clonotype was counted at least ten times. The CDR3 sequence is CASSQVSGLGQDTQYF. The CDR3 DNA is TGTGCCAGCAGCCAGGTCTCGGGACTCGGCCAGGATACGCAGTATTTT. The chain is built from TRBV4-2 and TRBJ2-3; weak D call: TRBD2 (6 bases). The V gene lost 3 bases and the J gene lost 6 bases, with 19 bases spanning the gap. Germline CDR1 and CDR2: LGHNA and YNFKEQ. The CDR3 covers 16 residues.

The gene calls are TRBV30 and TRBJ2-1, with D possibly TRBD1 on 5 matching bases. This CDR3 has 15 amino acids. Germline CDR1 and CDR2: GTSNPN and SVGIG (reference sequence). V lost 2 bases, J lost 3 bases, and 14 bases lay in between. The CDR3 coding sequence is TGTGCCTGGAGTAGAAGGGGCAGTAGCTACAATGAGCAGTTCTTC. It specifies CAWSRRGSSYNEQFF.

V usage is TRBV11-3 and J usage is TRBJ2-2; 11 nucleotides match TRBD2. Losses at the gene ends were 5 bases for V and 4 bases for J; bases not matched to a gene: 6. Germline V gene sequence: CDR1 SGHNT, CDR2 YENEEA. This CDR3 region has 16 residues. The CDR3 nucleotides are TGTGCCAGCAGCCTATCTAGCGGGAGGCGCACCGGGGAGCTGTTTTTT. Translating it yields CASSLSSGRRTGELFF.

The chain is built from TRBV28 and TRBJ2-7; D ambiguous. V lost 3 bases, J lost 7 bases, and 10 bases lay in between. This CDR3 comprises 12 residues. The germline gives CDR1 MDHEN, CDR2 SYDVKM. CDR3 amino acids: CASSLHPREQYF. The CDR3 DNA is TGTGCCAGCAGTTTGCATCCGAGGGAGCAGTACTTC. The entire variable domain, with the rest obtained from reference TRBV28 and TRBJ2-7, is as follows: DVKVTQSSRYLVKRTGEKVFLECVQDMDHENMFWYRQDPGLGLRLIYFSYDVKMKEKGDIPEGYSVSREKKERFSLILESASTNQTSMYLCASSLHPREQYFGPGTRLTVT.

This clonotype was seen repeatedly, ten times or more. The chain carries TRBV7-3 and TRBJ2-5; D is uncertain. The CDR3 is 13 residues long. Germline V gene lookup returns CDR1 SGHTA and CDR2 FQGTGA. V gave up 3 bases and J gave up 5 bases, with 10 bases separating them. In nucleotides, the CDR3 is TGTGCCAGCAGCTTGGCACCGCGGGAGACCCAGTACTTC. It yields the protein CASSLAPRETQYF.

This clonotype has only a few counts. The chain combines TRBV5-1 with TRBJ2-7; D is unresolved. The germline gives CDR1 SGHRS, CDR2 YFSETQ. The CDR3 is 14 residues long. V lost 1 base to trimming and J lost 2 bases, with 10 bases between them. In DNA, the CDR3 is TGCGCCAGCAGCTTGATGGAAATGGCCTACGAGCAGTACTTC. This sequence encodes CASSLMEMAYEQYF.

This clonotype was recorded many times. The chain carries TRBV19 and TRBJ1-2, with 8 bases matching TRBD1. CDR1 is LNHDA and CDR2 is SQIVND in the germline V gene (reference sequence). V lost 2 bases to trimming and J lost 6 bases; unmatched junction nucleotides: 11. CDR3 size: 16 residues. The CDR3 protein is CASSITAPGTGDGYTF. In nucleotides, the CDR3 is TGTGCCAGTAGTATAACTGCGCCCGGGACAGGAGATGGCTACACCTTC.

This clonotype was counted ten times or more. The chain couples TRBV7-3 to TRBJ2-1; weak D call: TRBD1 (5 bases). CDR1 SGHTA and CDR2 FQGTGA come from the germline V gene. V lost 0 bases to trimming and J lost 4 bases, with 10 bases between them. The CDR3 is 15 amino acids. The CDR3 DNA reads as TGTGCCAGCAGCTTAACGCCTGGGGCTTACAATGAGCAGTTCTTC. Amino acids: CASSLTPGAYNEQFF.

This clonotype appeared many times. The chain couples TRBV7-8 to TRBJ2-7, with 8 bases aligning to TRBD2. The CDR3 extends over 15 amino acids. V lost 4 bases and J lost 9; bases outside the gene matches: 14. Per germline, CDR1 SGHVS and CDR2 FQNEAQ. CDR3 DNA sequence: TGTGCCAGCAGCTCGGGGGCTAGCGGGTCCTTATGGCAGTACTTC. Its protein is CASSSGASGSLWQYF.